These 10 T cell receptor beta chains were all obtained from the same sample, sequenced in a study of human thymus T cells. Profiled with immunoSEQ multiplex PCR; TCRdb holds only in-frame clones, not every one. The table lists some 46,000 clones, around 94% of them singletons. The sequencing input was blood. The receptors here all came from a boy less than two years old with a congenital heart defect but otherwise immunologically healthy.

The chain combines TRBV6-1 with TRBJ2-7, with D perhaps TRBD1 (6 bases). Looked up from germline, CDR1 is MNHNS and CDR2 is SASEGT. The V gene lost 7 bases and the J gene lost 4 bases, with 17 bases spanning the gap. The CDR3 covers 14 residues. The CDR3 DNA reads TGTGCCAGCACCCTATCAGGGGCCGGTTACGAGCAGTACTTC. Its protein product is CASTLSGAGYEQYF.

The rearrangement links TRBV25-1 to TRBJ2-3; perhaps TRBD2 as D (7 bases). Germline V gives CDR1 MGHDK, CDR2 SYGVNS. The CDR3 is made up of 16 amino acids. V dropped 1 base and J dropped 6 bases, with 17 bases sitting between them. CDR3 in DNA: TGTGCCAGCAGTGAATTCCTTGGGGGGGGCGAGGATACGCAGTATTTT. Amino acid sequence: CASSEFLGGGEDTQYF.

The chain employs TRBV23-1 and TRBJ2-7, with TRBD1 identical over 7 bases. TRBV23-1 is marked as an open reading frame, function uncertain. The CDR3 totals 14 residues. V lost 2 bases to trimming and J lost 5 bases; unmatched junction nucleotides: 6. CDR3 residues: CASSQGTVLDEQYF. The DNA of the CDR3 is TGCGCCAGCAGTCAAGGGACAGTCCTGGACGAGCAGTACTTC.

This clone is a singleton in its sample. The J gene is TRBJ2-5, the V gene TRBV7-7, with D perhaps matching TRBD2 (7 bases). Germline lookup yields CDR1 SSHAT and CDR2 FNYEAQ (reference sequence). This CDR3 contains 14 residues. CDR3 in DNA: TGTGCTAGCGGAACGGGGAGGGGGCAAGAGACCCAGTACTTC. It encodes CASGTGRGQETQYF.

The V gene is TRBV6-6, the J gene TRBJ1-2; D is unresolved. V gave up 3 bases and J gave up 7 bases, with 18 bases separating them. This CDR3 region has 15 residues. Per germline, CDR1 MNHNY and CDR2 SVGAGI (reference sequence). CDR3 bases: TGTGCCAGCAGTTATCGGAACAGCATAGCAACTGGCTACACCTTC. Its protein product is CASSYRNSIATGYTF.

The chain joins TRBV7-9 to TRBJ1-3; no reliable D call. V lost 6 bases and J 0 bases, leaving 6 bases between the germline ends. Germline CDR1 and CDR2: SEHNR and FQNEAQ (reference sequence). This CDR3 comprises 13 residues. The DNA for the CDR3 is TGTGCCAGCAGACAAAGCTCTGGAAACACCATATATTTT. Encoded protein: CASRQSSGNTIYF.

The rearrangement links TRBV7-8 to TRBJ2-3; a weak D match, TRBD2 (6 bases). Germline loops: CDR1 SGHVS, CDR2 FQNEAQ. V gave up 2 bases and J gave up 4 bases, with 7 bases separating them. This CDR3 contains 13 residues. CDR3 protein: CASSLRGSDTQYF. CDR3 nucleotide sequence: TGTGCCAGCAGCTTACGGGGGTCAGATACGCAGTATTTT.

V is TRBV11-1 and J is TRBJ1-2; D is ambiguous. V was trimmed by 2 bases and J by 8 bases, leaving 15 bases between them. Germline V gene data show CDR1 as SGHAT and CDR2 as FQDESV (reference sequence). The CDR3 length is 14 residues. The CDR3 coding sequence is TGTGCCAGCAGCTTAAACTTCCAGCGTGAGGGCTACACCTTC. Its protein product is CASSLNFQREGYTF.

The J gene is TRBJ2-2, the V gene TRBV7-6; D is uncertain. The CDR3 totals 14 residues. CDR1 and CDR2 from the germline V gene are SGHVS and FNYEAQ. V was trimmed by 1 base and J by 3 bases, leaving 6 bases between them. CDR3 amino acids: CASSLGLYTGELFF. Here the CDR3 DNA reads TGTGCCAGCAGCTTAGGGCTCTACACCGGGGAGCTGTTTTTT. The variable domain in full, completed from reference TRBV7-6 and TRBJ2-2, reads GAGVSQSPRYKVTKRGQDVALRCDPISGHVSLYWYRQALGQGPEFLTYFNYEAQQDKSGLPNDRFSAERPEGSISTLTIQRTEQRDSAMYRCASSLGLYTGELFFGEGSRLTVL.

The chain recombines TRBV7-3 with TRBJ2-2, with D maybe TRBD2 (5 bases). This CDR3 is built from 14 residues. The ends were cut back, 2 bases at V and 11 bases at J, with 15 bases in the middle. The germline V gene has CDR1 SGHTA and CDR2 FQGTGA. CDR3 in amino acids: CASSLEALRGELFF. The CDR3 region has the DNA TGTGCCAGCAGCTTAGAGGCTTTACGGGGAGAGCTGTTTTTT.